The sequence of this TCR beta chain was determined in a study of cytomegalovirus exposure and HLA in healthy donors. This CDR3 is 13 amino acids long. Per the germline V gene, CDR1 is KGHSH and CDR2 is LQKENI. The V end lost 6 bases, the J end lost 0 bases, and 8 bases lay between the germline ends. A multiplex PCR was run with 60 Vbeta primers and 13 Jbeta primers. Produced via immunoSEQ multiplex PCR; TCRdb's table is partial and in-frame only. This sample's table has around 84,000 clones. This clonotype was obtained from a man under 40 in good health and CMV-seronegative. The chain joins TRBV18 to TRBJ1-1, with D possibly matching TRBD1 (5 bases). The sample comprised PBMCs. The CDR3 DNA sequence: TGTGCCAGCTCGTCGACAGTGAACACTGAAGCTTTCTTT. Its protein product is CASSSTVNTEAFF.